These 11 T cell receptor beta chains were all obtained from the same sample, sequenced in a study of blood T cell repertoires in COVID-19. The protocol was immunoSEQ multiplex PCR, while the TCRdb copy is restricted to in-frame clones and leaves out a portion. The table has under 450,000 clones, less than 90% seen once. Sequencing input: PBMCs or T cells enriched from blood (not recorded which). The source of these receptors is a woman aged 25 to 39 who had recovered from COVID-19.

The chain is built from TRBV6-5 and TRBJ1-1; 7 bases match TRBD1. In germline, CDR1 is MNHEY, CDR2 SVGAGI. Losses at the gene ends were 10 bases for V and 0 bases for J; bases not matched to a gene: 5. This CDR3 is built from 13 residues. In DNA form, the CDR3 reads TGTGCCACCTCAGGGGGATTGAACACTGAAGCTTTCTTT. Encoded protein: CATSGGLNTEAFF.

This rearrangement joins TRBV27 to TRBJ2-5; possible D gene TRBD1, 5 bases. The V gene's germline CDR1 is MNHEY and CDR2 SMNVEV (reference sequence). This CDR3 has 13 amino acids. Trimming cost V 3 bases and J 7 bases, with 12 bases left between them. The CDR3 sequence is CASSFNLQGTQYF. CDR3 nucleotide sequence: TGTGCCAGCAGTTTTAACCTCCAGGGGACCCAGTACTTC.

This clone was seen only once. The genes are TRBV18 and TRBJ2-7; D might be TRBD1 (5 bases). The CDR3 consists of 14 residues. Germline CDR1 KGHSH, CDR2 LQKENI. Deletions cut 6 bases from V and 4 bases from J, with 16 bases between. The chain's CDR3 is CASSPVPTGYEQYF. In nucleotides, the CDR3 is TGTGCCAGCTCCCCCGTTCCTACAGGTTACGAGCAGTACTTC.

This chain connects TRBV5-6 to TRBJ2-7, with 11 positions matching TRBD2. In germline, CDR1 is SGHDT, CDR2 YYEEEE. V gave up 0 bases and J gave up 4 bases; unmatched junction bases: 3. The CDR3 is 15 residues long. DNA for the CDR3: TGTGCCAGCAGCTTGGGTAGCGGGAGGGAATACGAGCAGTACTTC. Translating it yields CASSLGSGREYEQYF.

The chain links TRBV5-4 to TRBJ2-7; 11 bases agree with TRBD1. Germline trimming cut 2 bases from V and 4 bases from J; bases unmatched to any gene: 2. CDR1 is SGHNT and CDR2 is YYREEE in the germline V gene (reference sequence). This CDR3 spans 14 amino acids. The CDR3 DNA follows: TGTGCCAGCAGCTTCGGGACAGGGGGTTACGAGCAGTACTTC. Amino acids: CASSFGTGGYEQYF.

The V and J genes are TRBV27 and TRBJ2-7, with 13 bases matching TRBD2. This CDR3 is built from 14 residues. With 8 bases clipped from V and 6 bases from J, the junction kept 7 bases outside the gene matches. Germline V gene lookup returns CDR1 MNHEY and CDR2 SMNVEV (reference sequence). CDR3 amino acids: CASSPGLAGTEQYF. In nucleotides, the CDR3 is TGTGCCAGCTCACCGGGACTAGCGGGAACCGAGCAGTACTTC.

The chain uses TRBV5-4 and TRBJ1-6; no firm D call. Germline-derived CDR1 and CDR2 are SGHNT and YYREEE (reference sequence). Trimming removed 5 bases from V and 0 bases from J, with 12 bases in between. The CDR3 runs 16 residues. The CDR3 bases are TGTGCCAGCAGACATACGGGGAGCTCCTATAATTCACCCCTCCACTTT. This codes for CASRHTGSSYNSPLHF.

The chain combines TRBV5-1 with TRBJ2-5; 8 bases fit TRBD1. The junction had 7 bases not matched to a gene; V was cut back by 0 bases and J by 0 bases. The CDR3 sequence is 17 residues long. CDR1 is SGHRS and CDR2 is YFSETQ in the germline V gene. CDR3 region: CASSLARTGIDQETQYF. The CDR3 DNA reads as TGCGCCAGCAGCTTGGCGCGGACAGGGATAGACCAAGAGACCCAGTACTTC.

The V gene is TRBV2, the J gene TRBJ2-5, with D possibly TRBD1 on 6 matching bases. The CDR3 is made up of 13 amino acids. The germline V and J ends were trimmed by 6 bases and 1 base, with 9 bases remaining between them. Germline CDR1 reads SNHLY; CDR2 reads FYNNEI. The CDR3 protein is CASSADSQETQYF. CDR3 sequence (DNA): TGTGCCAGCAGCGCGGACAGCCAAGAGACCCAGTACTTC.

CDR3: CASSLMGGEETQYF. CDR3 sequence (DNA): TGTGCCAGCAGCTTAATGGGAGGCGAAGAGACCCAGTACTTC. The chain links TRBV7-3 to TRBJ2-5, with D possibly being TRBD2 (6 bases). The CDR3 is 14 residues long. Looked up from germline, CDR1 is SGHTA and CDR2 is FQGTGA. Trimming cost V 1 base and J 3 bases, with 9 bases left between them.

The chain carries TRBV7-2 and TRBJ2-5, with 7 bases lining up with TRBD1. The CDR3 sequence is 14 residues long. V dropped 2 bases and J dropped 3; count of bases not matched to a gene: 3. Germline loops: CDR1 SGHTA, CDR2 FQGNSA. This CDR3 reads CASSLRQGEETQYF. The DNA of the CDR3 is TGTGCCAGCAGCTTAAGACAGGGAGAAGAGACCCAGTACTTC.